These T cell receptor beta chains were read from a single sample in a study of T cells after yellow fever vaccination. TCRdb independently ran MiXCR on the 5' RACE reads; one entry per CDR3 protein. The sample lists around 340,000 distinct CDR3 sequences; under 15% were seen once. Sequences were derived from CD4+ T cells sorted from PBMCs, sampled 15 days after the yellow fever booster vaccination. These receptor sequences come from a man younger than 30 who received the YFV17D yellow fever vaccine. The CDR3 runs from the conserved cysteine through the conserved F or W. Fields, in order: clone size, V gene, D gene, CDR3 length, J gene, CDR3 protein, CDR3 DNA. A D gene is named only where the DNA matches it firmly. Expanded clones are given a class, and other clones once, few, many or no size at all.

-	TRBV19	TRBD1	13	TRBJ2-1	CASRGTGANEQFF	TGTGCCAGTAGAGGGACAGGGGCGAATGAGCAGTTCTTC
many	TRBV7-3	TRBD2	18	TRBJ2-2	CASSLTALAGGPDGELFF	TGTGCCAGCAGCTTAACCGCGCTAGCGGGGGGGCCCGACGGGGAGCTGTTTTTT
-	TRBV19	-	16	TRBJ1-5	CASSRRQEGGNQPQHF	TGTGCCAGTAGTCGACGACAGGAGGGCGGCAATCAGCCCCAGCATTTT
few	TRBV7-2	-	13	TRBJ2-2	CASSSDSGGELFF	TGTGCCAGCAGCTCAGACTCGGGCGGGGAGCTGTTTTTT
-	TRBV3-1	-	12	TRBJ2-3	CASSQSLNTQYF	TGTGCCAGCAGCCAATCATTAAATACGCAGTATTTT
-	TRBV6-6	-	15	TRBJ1-5	CASRPSGGSNQPQHF	TGTGCCAGCAGACCGTCGGGGGGTAGCAATCAGCCCCAGCATTTT
few	TRBV6-5	-	15	TRBJ2-3	CASSYSRDSTDTQYF	TGTGCCAGCAGTTACTCCAGGGATAGCACAGATACGCAGTATTTT
-	TRBV7-2	TRBD1	14	TRBJ1-4	CASNPTGGSEKLFF	TGTGCCAGCAATCCGACAGGGGGCTCTGAAAAACTGTTTTTT
few	TRBV9	-	16	TRBJ2-2	CASSESRDPAFGELFF	TGTGCCAGCAGCGAAAGCCGGGACCCGGCTTTCGGGGAGCTGTTTTTT
-	TRBV27	-	15	TRBJ1-5	CASSLEGLGNQPQHF	TGTGCCAGCAGTTTGGAGGGCTTGGGCAATCAGCCCCAGCATTTT
-	TRBV7-3	TRBD1	15	TRBJ2-5	CASSPTTGGTQTQYF	TGTGCCAGCAGCCCAACGACAGGGGGAACGCAGACCCAGTACTTC
few	TRBV5-1	-	15	TRBJ1-6	CASSSLGAGSSPLHF	TGCGCCAGCAGCTCCCTAGGGGCCGGGTCTTCACCCCTCCACTTT
few	TRBV12-3/TRBV12-4	-	13	TRBJ1-1	CASSFGYRAEAFF	TGTGCCAGCAGTTTTGGGTACAGGGCTGAAGCTTTCTTT
few	TRBV28	TRBD2	16	TRBJ2-3	CASSLLLRGGGDTQYF	TGTGCCAGCAGTTTACTCTTGCGGGGGGGCGGAGATACGCAGTATTTT
-	TRBV4-2	-	15	TRBJ1-4	CASSHSGVANEKLFF	TGTGCCAGCAGCCATTCCGGGGTGGCTAATGAAAAACTGTTTTTT
-	TRBV7-9	-	13	TRBJ1-1	CASSLVADTEAFF	TGTGCCAGCAGCTTGGTGGCAGACACTGAAGCTTTCTTT
-	TRBV7-9	-	15	TRBJ2-2	CASSLATANTGELFF	TGTGCCAGCAGCTTAGCCACAGCGAACACCGGGGAGCTGTTTTTT
few	TRBV20-1	TRBD1	13	TRBJ1-1	CSALKQGGTEAFF	TGCAGTGCTCTAAAGCAGGGGGGCACTGAAGCTTTCTTT
few	TRBV7-2	-	14	TRBJ1-1	CASSLVPENTEAFF	TGTGCCAGCAGCTTAGTACCGGAGAACACTGAAGCTTTCTTT
-	TRBV19	TRBD1	13	TRBJ2-7	CASSNTGGYEQYF	TGTGCCAGTAGTAACACAGGGGGCTACGAGCAGTACTTC
-	TRBV5-1	-	15	TRBJ2-6	CASSSKPSGANVLTF	TGCGCCAGCAGCTCTAAGCCTTCTGGGGCCAACGTCCTGACTTTC
few	TRBV3-1	-	14	TRBJ2-5	CASSQDQWMAAQYF	TGTGCCAGCAGCCAAGATCAGTGGATGGCGGCCCAGTACTTC
-	TRBV4-1	TRBD2	17	TRBJ2-3	CASSQSGVAGAVDTQYF	TGCGCCAGCAGCCAGAGTGGTGTAGCGGGGGCTGTGGATACGCAGTATTTT
few	TRBV20-1	-	14	TRBJ1-1	CSARIGGGGTEAFF	TGCAGTGCTAGAATAGGGGGAGGGGGAACTGAAGCTTTCTTT
-	TRBV9	TRBD2	17	TRBJ2-1	CASSAGTSGGRDNEQFF	TGTGCCAGCAGCGCCGGGACTAGCGGGGGAAGGGACAATGAGCAGTTCTTC
few	TRBV7-9	-	13	TRBJ2-7	CASSPREYYEQYF	TGTGCCAGCAGCCCCCGGGAGTACTACGAGCAGTACTTC
-	TRBV29-1	TRBD2	14	TRBJ2-2	CSVRRVAGTGELFF	TGCAGCGTGAGGCGGGTAGCGGGAACCGGGGAGCTGTTTTTT